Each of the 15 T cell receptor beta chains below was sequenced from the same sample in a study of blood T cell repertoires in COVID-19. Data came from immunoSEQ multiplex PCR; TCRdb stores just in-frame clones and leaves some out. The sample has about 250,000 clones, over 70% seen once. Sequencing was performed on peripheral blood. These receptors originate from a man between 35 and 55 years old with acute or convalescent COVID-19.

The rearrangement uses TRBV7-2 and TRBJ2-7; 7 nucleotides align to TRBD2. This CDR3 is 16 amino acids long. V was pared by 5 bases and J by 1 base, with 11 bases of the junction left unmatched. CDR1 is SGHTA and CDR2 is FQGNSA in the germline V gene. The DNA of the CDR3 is TGTGCCAGCAGCCTAGAGGGACTAACTATTTCCTACGAGCAGTACTTC. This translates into CASSLEGLTISYEQYF.

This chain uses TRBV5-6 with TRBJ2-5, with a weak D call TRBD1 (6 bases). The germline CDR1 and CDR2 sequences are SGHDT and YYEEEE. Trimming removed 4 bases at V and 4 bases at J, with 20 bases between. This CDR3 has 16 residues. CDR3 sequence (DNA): TGTGCCAGCAGCATGCGACAGGCGGGCCTTGGAGAGACCCAGTACTTC. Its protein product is CASSMRQAGLGETQYF.

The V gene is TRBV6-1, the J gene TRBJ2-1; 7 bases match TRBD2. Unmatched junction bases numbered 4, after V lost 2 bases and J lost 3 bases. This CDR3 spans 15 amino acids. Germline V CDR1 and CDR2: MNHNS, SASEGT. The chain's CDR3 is CASSEIGGSYNEQFF. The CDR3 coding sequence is TGTGCCAGCAGTGAAATTGGCGGGAGCTACAATGAGCAGTTCTTC.

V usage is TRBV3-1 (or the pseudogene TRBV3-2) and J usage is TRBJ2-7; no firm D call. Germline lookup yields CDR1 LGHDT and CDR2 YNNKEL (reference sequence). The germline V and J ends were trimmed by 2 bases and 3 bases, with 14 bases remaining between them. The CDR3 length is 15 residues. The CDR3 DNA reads TGTGCCAGCAGCCAAACGTCAGTCCCCGTCTACGAGCAGTACTTC. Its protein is CASSQTSVPVYEQYF.

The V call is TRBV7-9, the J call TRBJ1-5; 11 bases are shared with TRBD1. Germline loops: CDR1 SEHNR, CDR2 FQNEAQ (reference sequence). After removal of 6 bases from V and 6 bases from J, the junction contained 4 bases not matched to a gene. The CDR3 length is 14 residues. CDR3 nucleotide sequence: TGTGCCAGCAGTCCCGGGACAGGGGGTCAGCCCCAGCATTTT. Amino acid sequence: CASSPGTGGQPQHF.

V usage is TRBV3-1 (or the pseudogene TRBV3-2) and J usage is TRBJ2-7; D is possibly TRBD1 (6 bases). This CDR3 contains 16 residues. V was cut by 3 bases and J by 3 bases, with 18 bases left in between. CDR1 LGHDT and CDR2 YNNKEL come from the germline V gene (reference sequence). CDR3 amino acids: CASSQAGRGGIYEQYF. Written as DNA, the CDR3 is TGTGCCAGCAGCCAGGCTGGGAGAGGGGGAATCTACGAGCAGTACTTC.

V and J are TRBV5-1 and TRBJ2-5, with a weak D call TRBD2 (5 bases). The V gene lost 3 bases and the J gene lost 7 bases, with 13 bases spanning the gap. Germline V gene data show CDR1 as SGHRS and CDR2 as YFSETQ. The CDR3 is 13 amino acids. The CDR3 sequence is CASSSDSGWTQYF. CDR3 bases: TGCGCCAGCAGCTCGGACTCGGGGTGGACCCAGTACTTC.

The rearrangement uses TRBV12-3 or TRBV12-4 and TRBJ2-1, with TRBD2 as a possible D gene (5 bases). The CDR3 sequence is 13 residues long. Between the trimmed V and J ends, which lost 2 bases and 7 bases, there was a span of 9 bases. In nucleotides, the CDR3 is TGTGCCAGCAGTTTATTTCGAGGGAATGAGCAGTTCTTC. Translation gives CASSLFRGNEQFF.

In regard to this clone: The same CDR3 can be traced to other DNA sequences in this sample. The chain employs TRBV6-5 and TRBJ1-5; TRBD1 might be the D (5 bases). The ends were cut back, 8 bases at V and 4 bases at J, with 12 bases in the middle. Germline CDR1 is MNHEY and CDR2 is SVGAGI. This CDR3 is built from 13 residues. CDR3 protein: CASLGGWNQPQHF. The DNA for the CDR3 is TGTGCCAGCCTGGGGGGGTGGAATCAGCCCCAGCATTTT.

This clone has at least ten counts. CDR3 DNA: TGTGCCAGCTCACTACCGGGACAGGCTAACTATGGCTACACCTTC. Its protein is CASSLPGQANYGYTF. The chain uses TRBV18 and TRBJ1-2; 8 bases are a match to TRBD1. J was trimmed by 0 bases and V by 4 bases; bases with no gene match: 4. From germline, CDR1 is KGHSH and CDR2 LQKENI. The CDR3 is 15 amino acids.

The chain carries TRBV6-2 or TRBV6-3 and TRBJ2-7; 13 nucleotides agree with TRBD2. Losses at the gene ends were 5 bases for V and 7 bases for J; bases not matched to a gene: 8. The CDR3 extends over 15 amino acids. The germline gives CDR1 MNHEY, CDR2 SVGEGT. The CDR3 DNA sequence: TGTGCCAGCAGTACCACTAGCGGGAGGGCCGGTGAGCAGTACTTC. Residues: CASSTTSGRAGEQYF.

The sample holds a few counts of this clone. CDR3 DNA sequence: TGTGCCAGCAGTGATTGGGACAGCTCCTACAATGAGCAGTTCTTC. Translated: CASSDWDSSYNEQFF. The genes are TRBV25-1 and TRBJ2-1, with 7 bases that match TRBD1. The germline V gene has CDR1 MGHDK and CDR2 SYGVNS. The ends lost 3 bases at V and 0 bases at J; junction bases unmatched: 2. The CDR3 consists of 15 residues.

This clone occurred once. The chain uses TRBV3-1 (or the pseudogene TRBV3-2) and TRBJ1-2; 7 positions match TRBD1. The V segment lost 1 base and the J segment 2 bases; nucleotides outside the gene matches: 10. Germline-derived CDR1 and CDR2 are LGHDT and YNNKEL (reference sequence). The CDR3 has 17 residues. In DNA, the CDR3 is TGTGCCAGCAGCCAAGGGGGGACAGTTGGATCAAACTATGGCTACACCTTC. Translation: CASSQGGTVGSNYGYTF.

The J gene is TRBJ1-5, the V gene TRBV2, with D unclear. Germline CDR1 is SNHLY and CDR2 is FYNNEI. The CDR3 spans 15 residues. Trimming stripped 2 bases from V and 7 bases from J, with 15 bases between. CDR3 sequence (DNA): TGTGCCAGCAGTGAAAGAACGGGGTGGCCACAGCCCCAGCATTTT. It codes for CASSERTGWPQPQHF. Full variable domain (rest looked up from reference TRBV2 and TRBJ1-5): EPEVTQTPSHQVTQMGQEVILRCVPISNHLYFYWYRQILGQKVEFLVSFYNNEISEKSEIFDDQFSVERPDGSNFTLKIRSTKLEDSAMYFCASSERTGWPQPQHFGDGTRLSIL.

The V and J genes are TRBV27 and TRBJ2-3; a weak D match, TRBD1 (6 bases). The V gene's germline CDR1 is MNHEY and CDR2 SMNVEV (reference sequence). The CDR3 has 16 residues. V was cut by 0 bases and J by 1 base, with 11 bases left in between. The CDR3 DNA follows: TGTGCCAGCAGTTTATCTCCCAGGGGCCGCACAGATACGCAGTATTTT. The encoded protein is CASSLSPRGRTDTQYF.